This T cell receptor (beta chain) was observed in a study of blood T cell repertoires in COVID-19 (dated by TCRdb to the early 2020s). Background on the whole study: Collaborator samples came from the United States, Italy and Spain and covered acute and convalescent phases of COVID-19. Where HLA class I and class II types were available, the types were taken from metadata supplied by the sample provider, not from assay-based typing. Subjects who had been exposed to COVID-19, were actively infected with it, or had recovered from it provided the deeply sampled blood TCRbeta repertoires that made up the dataset. The sample metadata nearly always contained a de-identified subject ID, COVID-19 status, age in years and sex. The samples were drawn from the first 160 participants of the ongoing ImmuneRACE study and from 1,200 or so subjects provided by 6 global collaborators. The repertoires were released in a freely available public database intended as a resource for research on the immune response to SARS-CoV-2. The prospective study material was composed of cDNA or gDNA derived from T cells, B-cell-depleted T cells, or PBMCs.

General study outcomes and caveats: How much clinical and demographic metadata was included differed by source and by participant, and the metadata was provided uncurated.

The immunoSEQ Assay, a bias-controlled multiplex PCR, was used to amplify TCRbeta CDR3 regions from genomic DNA. In the original analysis: The number of nucleated cells in each sample was estimated by amplification of reference gene primers within the assay. Sequence reads were collapsed and filtered to measure the absolute abundance of every unique TCRbeta CDR3 rearrangement. For each sample, productive Simpson clonality was calculated by taking the square root of Simpson's diversity index across productive rearrangements. TCRdb retrieved this table from immuneACCESS and kept in-frame rearrangements only. Not all clones are present; in checked studies, unresolved V genes account for under half, and no reason is known for the remainder. For V, J and clone size, that table is used; D and trimming come from the DNA. The sample contains about 280,000 clones, approximately 88% of them found a single time. Of the sample, more than 7.5% falls within the top ten clones.

The collaborating institutions used their own protocols to collect whole blood in K2EDTA tubes. For TCRbeta analysis, collaborators shipped samples as frozen whole blood, isolated PBMCs, or DNA extracted from either of those sample types. Comment on this clone: This clone's antigen is unknown. Qualities for individual bases were not recorded, and no much larger clone is one base off.

Via the germline V gene (reference sequence), CDR1 is SEHNR and CDR2 FQNEAQ. Unmatched junction bases come to 10, with V trimmed by 5 bases and J by 4 bases. From cysteine to phenylalanine, the CDR3 is 15 amino acids long. Of the read, only the CDR3 DNA is kept; its 45 bases are in frame from base 1. What was sequenced was peripheral blood. This sequence was found in a man aged 18 to 29 with active or convalescent COVID-19. The rearrangement joined TRBV7-9 to TRBJ2-7, with 8 bases aligning to TRBD1. The CDR3 has the sequence CASSPTGGQEYEQYF. The DNA sequence is TGTGCCAGCAGCCCGACCGGGGGACAGGAGTACGAGCAGTACTTC. The CDR3 plus the reference TRBV7-9 and TRBJ2-7 genes for the other parts give the full variable domain: DTGVSQNPRHKITKRGQNVTFRCDPISEHNRLYWYRQTLGQGPEFLTYFQNEAQLEKSRLLSDRFSAERPKGSFSTLEIQRTEQGDSAMYLCASSPTGGQEYEQYFGPGTRLTVT.